The T cell receptor beta chain under discussion was sequenced for a study of blood T cell repertoires in COVID-19. Only in-frame clones appear in the TCRdb table, and some are missing; sequencing was by immunoSEQ multiplex PCR. This table holds 120,000 to 150,000 clones, 70% to 90% found once. Germline CDR1 MNHEY, CDR2 SMNVEV (reference sequence). Trimming left V 4 bases short and J 4 bases short, with 14 bases between. This CDR3 contains 15 residues. What was sequenced was PBMCs or T cells enriched from blood (not recorded which). This sequence was found in a woman in her twenties or thirties with acute COVID-19. The chain carries TRBV27 and TRBJ1-5, with no clear D. The CDR3 reads CASSWKGELNQPQHF. DNA for the CDR3: TGTGCCAGCAGTTGGAAGGGAGAGCTAAATCAGCCCCAGCATTTT.